Given below is one TCR beta chain in context. Its antigen is still unknown. These data are taken from a study of cytomegalovirus exposure and HLA in healthy donors. General study findings and limits: Across donors, presence/absence analyses took sequencing depth to be roughly uniform. Data from an earlier analysis indicated that most TCR beta V segments were productive either about 87% or about 30% of the time.

Germline V gene sequence: CDR1 MGHRA, CDR2 YSYEKL. This CDR3 is 17 amino acids long. Trimming pared 3 bases from V and 5 bases from J, leaving 20 bases between. PCR involved 60 Vbeta and 13 Jbeta primers. Clones were sequenced by immunoSEQ multiplex PCR, and TCRdb holds only the in-frame ones, with some missing. The data contain about 190,000 clones, nearly 80% of them singletons. Sequencing was carried out using PBMCs. This TCR came from a woman in her twenties or thirties in good health and CMV-seropositive. This chain links TRBV4-1 with TRBJ2-1; D is perhaps TRBD1 (6 bases). The CDR3 reads CASSQGPATGRNNEQFF. CDR3 nucleotides: TGCGCCAGCAGCCAGGGTCCCGCGACAGGACGGAACAATGAGCAGTTCTTC.